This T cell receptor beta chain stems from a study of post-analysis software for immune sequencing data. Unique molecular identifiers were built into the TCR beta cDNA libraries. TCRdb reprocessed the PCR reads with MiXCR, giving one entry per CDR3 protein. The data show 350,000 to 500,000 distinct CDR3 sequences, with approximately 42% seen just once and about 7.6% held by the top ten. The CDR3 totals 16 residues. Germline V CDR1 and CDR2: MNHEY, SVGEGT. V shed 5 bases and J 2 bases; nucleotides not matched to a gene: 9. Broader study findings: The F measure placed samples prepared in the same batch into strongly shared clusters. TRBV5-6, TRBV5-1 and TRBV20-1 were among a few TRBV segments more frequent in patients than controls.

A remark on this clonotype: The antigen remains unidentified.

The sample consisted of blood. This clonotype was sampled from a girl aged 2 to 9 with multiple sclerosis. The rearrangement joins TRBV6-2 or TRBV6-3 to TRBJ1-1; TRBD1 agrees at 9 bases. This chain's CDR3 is CASSKPGQGPNTEAFF. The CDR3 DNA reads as TGTGCCAGCAGTAAACCGGGACAGGGCCCTAACACTGAAGCTTTCTTT.